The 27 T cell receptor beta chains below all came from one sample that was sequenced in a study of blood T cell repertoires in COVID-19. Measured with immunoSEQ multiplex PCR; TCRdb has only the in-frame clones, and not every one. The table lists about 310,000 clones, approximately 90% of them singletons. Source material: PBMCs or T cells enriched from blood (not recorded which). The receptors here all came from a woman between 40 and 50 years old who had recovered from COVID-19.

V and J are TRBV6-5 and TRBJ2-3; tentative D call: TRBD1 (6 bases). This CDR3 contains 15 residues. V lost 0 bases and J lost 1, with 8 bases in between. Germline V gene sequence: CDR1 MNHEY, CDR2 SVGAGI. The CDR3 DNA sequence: TGTGCCAGCAGTTACTCACCAGGGGGCACAGATACGCAGTATTTT. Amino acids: CASSYSPGGTDTQYF.

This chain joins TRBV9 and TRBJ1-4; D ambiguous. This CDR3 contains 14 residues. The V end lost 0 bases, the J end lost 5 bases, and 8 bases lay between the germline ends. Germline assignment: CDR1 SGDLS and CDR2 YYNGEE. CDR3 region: CASSVGHTNEKLFF. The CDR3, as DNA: TGTGCCAGCAGCGTAGGACATACAAATGAAAAACTGTTTTTT.

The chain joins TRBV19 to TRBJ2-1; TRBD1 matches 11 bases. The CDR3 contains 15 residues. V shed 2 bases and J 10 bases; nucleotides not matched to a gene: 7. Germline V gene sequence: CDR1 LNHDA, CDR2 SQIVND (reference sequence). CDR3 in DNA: TGTGCCAGTAGTATAATGGGACAGGGGGTAGGAGAGCAGTTCTTC. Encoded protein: CASSIMGQGVGEQFF.

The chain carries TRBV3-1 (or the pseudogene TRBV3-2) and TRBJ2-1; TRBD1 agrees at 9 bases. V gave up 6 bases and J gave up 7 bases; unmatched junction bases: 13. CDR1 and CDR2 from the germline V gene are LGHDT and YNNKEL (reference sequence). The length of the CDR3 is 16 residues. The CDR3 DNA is TGTGCCAGCAGGGCACAAGGGGACAGGGCGGGTAATGAGCAGTTCTTC. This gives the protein CASRAQGDRAGNEQFF.

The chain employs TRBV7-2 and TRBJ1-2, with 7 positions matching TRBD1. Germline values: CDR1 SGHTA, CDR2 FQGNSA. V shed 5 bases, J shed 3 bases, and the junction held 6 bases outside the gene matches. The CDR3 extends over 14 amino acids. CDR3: CASSPGRGDYGYTF. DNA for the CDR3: TGTGCCAGCAGCCCTGGCAGGGGGGACTATGGCTACACCTTC.

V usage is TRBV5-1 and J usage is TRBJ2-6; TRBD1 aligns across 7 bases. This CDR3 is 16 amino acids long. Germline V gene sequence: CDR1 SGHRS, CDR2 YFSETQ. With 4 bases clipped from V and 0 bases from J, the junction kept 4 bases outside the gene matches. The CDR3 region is CASSQGQLSGANVLTF. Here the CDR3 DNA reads TGCGCCAGCAGCCAGGGACAGCTCTCTGGGGCCAACGTCCTGACTTTC.

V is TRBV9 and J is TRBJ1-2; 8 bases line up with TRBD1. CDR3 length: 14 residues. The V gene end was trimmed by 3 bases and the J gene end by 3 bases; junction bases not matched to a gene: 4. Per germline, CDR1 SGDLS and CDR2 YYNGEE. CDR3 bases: TGTGCCAGCAGCGCCGACAGGGGAGACTATGGCTACACCTTC. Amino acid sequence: CASSADRGDYGYTF. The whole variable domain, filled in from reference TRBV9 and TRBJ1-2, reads DSGVTQTPKHLITATGQRVTLRCSPRSGDLSVYWYQQSLDQGLQFLIQYYNGEERAKGNILERFSAQQFPDLHSELNLSSLELGDSALYFCASSADRGDYGYTFGSGTRLTVV.

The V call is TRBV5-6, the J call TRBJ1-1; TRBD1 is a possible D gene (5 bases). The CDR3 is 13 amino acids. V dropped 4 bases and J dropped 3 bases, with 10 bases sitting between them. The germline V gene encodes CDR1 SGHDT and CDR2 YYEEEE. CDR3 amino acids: CASSPQGDTEAFF. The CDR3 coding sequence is TGTGCCAGCAGCCCGCAGGGCGACACTGAAGCTTTCTTT.

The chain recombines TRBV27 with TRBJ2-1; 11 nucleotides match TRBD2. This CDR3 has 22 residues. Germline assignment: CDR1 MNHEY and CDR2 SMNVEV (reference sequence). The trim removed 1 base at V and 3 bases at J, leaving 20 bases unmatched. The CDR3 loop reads CASSLFPIDIRGLAVYYNEQFF. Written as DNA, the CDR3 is TGTGCCAGCAGTTTATTTCCAATCGATATCCGGGGACTAGCGGTCTACTACAATGAGCAGTTCTTC.

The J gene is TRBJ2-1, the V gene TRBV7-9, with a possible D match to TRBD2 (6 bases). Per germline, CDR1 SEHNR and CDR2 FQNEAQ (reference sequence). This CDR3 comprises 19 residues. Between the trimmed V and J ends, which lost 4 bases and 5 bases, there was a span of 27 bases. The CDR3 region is CASSSPRGRRGVENNEQFF. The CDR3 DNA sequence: TGTGCCAGCAGCTCCCCGCGGGGTCGACGTGGGGTGGAGAACAATGAGCAGTTCTTC.

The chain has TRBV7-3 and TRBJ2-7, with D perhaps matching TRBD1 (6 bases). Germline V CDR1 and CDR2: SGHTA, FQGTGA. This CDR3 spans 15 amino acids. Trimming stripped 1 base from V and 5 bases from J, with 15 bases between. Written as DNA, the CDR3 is TGTGCCAGCAGCTTAATAGGGGGTGCAGGGGACGAGCAGTACTTC. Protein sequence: CASSLIGGAGDEQYF.

Here the CDR3 DNA reads TGTGCCAGCTCCGGGACTAGCGCCTCCTACGAGCAGTACTTC. It specifies CASSGTSASYEQYF. The genes are TRBV30 and TRBJ2-7; 10 bases align to TRBD2. Germline loops: CDR1 GTSNPN, CDR2 SVGIG (reference sequence). This CDR3 comprises 14 residues. V dropped 8 bases and J dropped 0; count of bases not matched to a gene: 7.

Here the CDR3 DNA reads TGTGCCAGCACCCGGGGGGGAGGCCAGGCCTACGAGCAGTACTTC. Protein product: CASTRGGGQAYEQYF. The chain combines TRBV11-3 with TRBJ2-7, with 8 bases aligning to TRBD2. The CDR3 is 15 amino acids. Trimming removed 7 bases from V and 2 bases from J; junction bases left unmatched: 10. Germline lookup yields CDR1 SGHNT and CDR2 YENEEA. Full variable domain (remainder filled in from reference TRBV11-3 and TRBJ2-7): EAGVVQSPRYKIIEKKQPVAFWCNPISGHNTLYWYLQNLGQGPELLIRYENEEAVDDSQLPKDRFSAERLKGVDSTLKIQPAELGDSAVYLCASTRGGGQAYEQYFGPGTRLTVT.

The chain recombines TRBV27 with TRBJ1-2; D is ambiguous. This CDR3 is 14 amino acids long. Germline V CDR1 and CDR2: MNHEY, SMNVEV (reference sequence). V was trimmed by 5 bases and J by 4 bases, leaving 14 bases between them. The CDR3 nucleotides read TGTGCCAGCAGTAATCGAGGTTCCATCTATGGCTACACCTTC. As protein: CASSNRGSIYGYTF.

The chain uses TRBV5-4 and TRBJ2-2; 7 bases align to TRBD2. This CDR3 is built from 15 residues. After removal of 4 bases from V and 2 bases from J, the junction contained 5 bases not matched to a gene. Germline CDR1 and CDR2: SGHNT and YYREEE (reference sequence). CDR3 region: CASSPLAVNTGELFF. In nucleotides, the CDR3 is TGTGCCAGCAGCCCTCTAGCGGTAAACACCGGGGAGCTGTTTTTT. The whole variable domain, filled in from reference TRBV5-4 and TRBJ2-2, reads ETGVTQSPTHLIKTRGQQVTLRCSSQSGHNTVSWYQQALGQGPQFIFQYYREEENGRGNFPPRFSGLQFPNYSSELNVNALELDDSALYLCASSPLAVNTGELFFGEGSRLTVL.

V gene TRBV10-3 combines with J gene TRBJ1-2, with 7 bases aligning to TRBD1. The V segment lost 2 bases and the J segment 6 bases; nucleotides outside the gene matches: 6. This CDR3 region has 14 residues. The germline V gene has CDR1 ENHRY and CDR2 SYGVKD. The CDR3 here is CAISEGQATHGYTF. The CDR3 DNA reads TGTGCCATCAGTGAGGGACAGGCAACACATGGCTACACCTTC.

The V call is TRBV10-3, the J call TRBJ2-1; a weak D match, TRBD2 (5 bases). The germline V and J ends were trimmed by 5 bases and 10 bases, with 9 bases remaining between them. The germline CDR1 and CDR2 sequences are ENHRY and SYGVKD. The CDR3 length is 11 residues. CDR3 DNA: TGTGCCATCAGTAAAGAGGGCGAGCAGTTCTTC. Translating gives CAISKEGEQFF.

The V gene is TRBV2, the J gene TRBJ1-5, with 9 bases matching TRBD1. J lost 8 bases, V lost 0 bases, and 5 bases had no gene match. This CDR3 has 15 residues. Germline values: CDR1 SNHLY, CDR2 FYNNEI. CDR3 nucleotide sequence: TGTGCCAGCAGTGAAGCGCGGACAGGGGTGAAGCCCCAGCATTTT. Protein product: CASSEARTGVKPQHF.

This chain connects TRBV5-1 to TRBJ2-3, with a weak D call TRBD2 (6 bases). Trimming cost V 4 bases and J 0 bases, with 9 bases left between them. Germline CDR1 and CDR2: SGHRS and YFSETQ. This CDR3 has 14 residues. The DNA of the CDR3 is TGCGCCAGCAGCCCGACTAGTAGCACAGATACGCAGTATTTT. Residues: CASSPTSSTDTQYF.

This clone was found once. CDR3 amino acids: CAWSVTRGTDTQYF. The CDR3 DNA reads TGTGCCTGGAGTGTAACCAGGGGCACAGATACGCAGTATTTT. The V gene is TRBV30, the J gene TRBJ2-3, with D possibly matching TRBD1 (5 bases). Between the trimmed V and J ends, which lost 0 bases and 1 base, there was a span of 8 bases. This CDR3 has 14 residues. CDR1 and CDR2 (germline): GTSNPN, SVGIG (reference sequence).

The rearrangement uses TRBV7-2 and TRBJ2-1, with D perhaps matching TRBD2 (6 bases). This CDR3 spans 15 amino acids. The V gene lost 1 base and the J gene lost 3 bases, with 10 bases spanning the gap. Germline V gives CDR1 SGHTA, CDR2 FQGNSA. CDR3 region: CASSLGSGFYNEQFF. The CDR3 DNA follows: TGTGCCAGCAGCTTAGGGAGCGGGTTCTACAATGAGCAGTTCTTC.

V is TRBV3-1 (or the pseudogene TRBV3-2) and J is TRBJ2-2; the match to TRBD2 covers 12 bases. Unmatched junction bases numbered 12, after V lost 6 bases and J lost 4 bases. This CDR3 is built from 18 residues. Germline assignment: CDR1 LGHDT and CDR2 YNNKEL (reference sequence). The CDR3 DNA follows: TGTGCCAGCAGATACCTTACTAGCGGGGGGCGCAGCACCGGGGAGCTGTTTTTT. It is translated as CASRYLTSGGRSTGELFF.

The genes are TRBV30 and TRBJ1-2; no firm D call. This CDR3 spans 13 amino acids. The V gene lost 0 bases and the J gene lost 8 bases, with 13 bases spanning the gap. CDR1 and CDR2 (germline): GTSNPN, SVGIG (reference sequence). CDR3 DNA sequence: TGTGCCTGGAGTGTGAGGTGGTCCGAGGGCTACACCTTC. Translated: CAWSVRWSEGYTF. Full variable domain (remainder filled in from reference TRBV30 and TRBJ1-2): SQTIHQWPATLVQPVGSPLSLECTVEGTSNPNLYWYRQAAGRGLQLLFYSVGIGQISSEVPQNLSASRPQDRQFILSSKKLLLSDSGFYLCAWSVRWSEGYTFGSGTRLTVV.

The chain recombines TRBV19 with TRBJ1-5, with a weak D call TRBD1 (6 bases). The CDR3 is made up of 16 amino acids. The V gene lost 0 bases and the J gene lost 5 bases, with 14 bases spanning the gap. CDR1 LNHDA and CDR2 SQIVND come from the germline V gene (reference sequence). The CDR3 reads CASSIDSWGRDQPQHF. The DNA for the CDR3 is TGTGCCAGTAGTATAGATTCCTGGGGGCGGGATCAGCCCCAGCATTTT. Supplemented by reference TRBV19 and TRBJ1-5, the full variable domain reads DGGITQSPKYLFRKEGQNVTLSCEQNLNHDAMYWYRQDPGQGLRLIYYSQIVNDFQKGDIAEGYSVSREKKESFPLTVTSAQKNPTAFYLCASSIDSWGRDQPQHFGDGTRLSIL.

CDR3: CSASGGWDRGLYGYTF. CDR3 sequence (DNA): TGCAGTGCTAGTGGCGGATGGGACAGGGGCCTCTATGGCTACACCTTC. The V and J genes are TRBV20-1 and TRBJ1-2; 10 bases agree with TRBD1. Trimming took 3 bases from V and 4 from J; bases not matched to a gene: 11. This CDR3 has 16 amino acids. Per germline, CDR1 DFQATT and CDR2 SNEGSKA (reference sequence).

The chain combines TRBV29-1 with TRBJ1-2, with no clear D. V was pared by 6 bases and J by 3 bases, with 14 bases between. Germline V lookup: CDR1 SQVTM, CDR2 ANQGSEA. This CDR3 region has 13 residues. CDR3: CSVRKAGDYGYTF. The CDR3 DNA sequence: TGCAGCGTCCGAAAGGCCGGGGACTATGGCTACACCTTC. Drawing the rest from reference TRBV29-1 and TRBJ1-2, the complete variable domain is SAVISQKPSRDICQRGTSLTIQCQVDSQVTMMFWYRQQPGQSLTLIATANQGSEATYESGFVIDKFPISRPNLTFSTLTVSNMSPEDSSIYLCSVRKAGDYGYTFGSGTRLTVV.

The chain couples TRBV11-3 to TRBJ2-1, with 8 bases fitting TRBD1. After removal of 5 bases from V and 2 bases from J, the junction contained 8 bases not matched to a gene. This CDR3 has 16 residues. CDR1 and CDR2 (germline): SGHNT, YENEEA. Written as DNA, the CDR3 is TGTGCCAGCAGCCCCCGTACAGGGGGAACCTACAATGAGCAGTTCTTC. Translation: CASSPRTGGTYNEQFF.